Following are 20 T cell receptor beta chains from one sample sequenced in a study of shared clonotypes between healthy human individuals. Repertoires were generated with immunoSEQ multiplex PCR, while TCRdb's copy carries only in-frame clones and drops some. The sample carries under 2,500,000 clones, approximately 94% recorded once. Sequenced sample: naive CD4+ T cells sorted from blood. Subset of the sample: CD45RA+ positively selected. These receptor sequences come from a man between 18 and 35 years old in good health.

V usage is TRBV7-2 and J usage is TRBJ2-3; 7 bases match TRBD1. J lost 2 bases, V lost 3 bases, and 5 bases had no gene match. There are 15 residues in the CDR3. Germline loops: CDR1 SGHTA, CDR2 FQGNSA. CDR3 coding DNA: TGTGCCAGCAGCTTCCTGACAGGGTTCACAGATACGCAGTATTTT. It is translated as CASSFLTGFTDTQYF. The full variable domain, completed using reference TRBV7-2 and TRBJ2-3, is GAGVSQSPSNKVTEKGKDVELRCDPISGHTALYWYRQSLGQGLEFLIYFQGNSAPDKSGLPSDRFSAERTGGSVSTLTIQRTQQEDSAVYLCASSFLTGFTDTQYFGPGTRLTVL.

The chain is built from TRBV9 and TRBJ1-1; unclear D gene. The germline V gene encodes CDR1 SGDLS and CDR2 YYNGEE. The CDR3 has 15 residues. The ends were cut back, 5 bases at V and 3 bases at J, with 17 bases in the middle. The CDR3 sequence is CASSATSHGDTEAFF. CDR3 sequence (DNA): TGTGCCAGCAGTGCGACTAGCCACGGAGACACTGAAGCTTTCTTT.

In this sample, this clone turned up once. This chain joins TRBV19 and TRBJ1-2; D call uncertain. V lost 3 bases and J lost 0, with 8 bases in between. This CDR3 region has 14 residues. Germline V gives CDR1 LNHDA, CDR2 SQIVND (reference sequence). The CDR3 DNA is TGTGCCAGTAGTATCAGAACAGCTAACTATGGCTACACCTTC. The encoded protein is CASSIRTANYGYTF.

The CDR3: CASSYGQGEKLFF. For the CDR3, the DNA is TGTGCCAGCAGCTATGGACAGGGCGAAAAACTGTTTTTT. V and J are TRBV7-9 and TRBJ1-4; the match to TRBD1 covers 8 bases. CDR3 length: 13 residues. V dropped 4 bases and J dropped 8; count of bases not matched to a gene: 3. The germline V gene has CDR1 SEHNR and CDR2 FQNEAQ (reference sequence). Using reference TRBV7-9 and TRBJ1-4 for the parts outside the CDR3, the full variable domain is DTGVSQNPRHKITKRGQNVTFRCDPISEHNRLYWYRQTLGQGPEFLTYFQNEAQLEKSRLLSDRFSAERPKGSFSTLEIQRTEQGDSAMYLCASSYGQGEKLFFGSGTQLSVL.

This clone was seen once. V usage is TRBV5-4 and J usage is TRBJ1-2; 8 nucleotides agree with TRBD1. There are 15 residues in the CDR3. J lost 2 bases, V lost 3 bases, and 6 bases had no gene match. Germline assignment: CDR1 SGHNT and CDR2 YYREEE (reference sequence). CDR3 in DNA: TGTGCCAGCAGCTCGGGAGGGACAGGAAACTATGGCTACACCTTC. Its translation is CASSSGGTGNYGYTF.

The CDR3 DNA is TGTGCCGCGGAGGCGAACACTGAAGCTTTCTTT. Translated, it gives CAAEANTEAFF. V and J are TRBV30 and TRBJ1-1; D is uncertain. V was trimmed by 8 bases and J by 1 base, leaving 8 bases between them. The V gene's germline CDR1 is GTSNPN and CDR2 SVGIG (reference sequence). The CDR3 totals 11 residues.

This clone was counted once. The chain joins TRBV7-2 to TRBJ2-2; TRBD1 might be the D (6 bases). V lost 3 bases to trimming and J lost 4 bases, with 15 bases between them. CDR1 is SGHTA, CDR2 FQGNSA, per germline. The CDR3 sequence is 16 residues long. CDR3 nucleotides: TGTGCCAGCAGCTTTAGAGGGGGAAACCCCACCGGGGAGCTGTTTTTT. It encodes CASSFRGGNPTGELFF.

On this clone: Because the CDR3's place on the DNA is in doubt, the DNA is left out and the CDR3 is given as listed by TCRdb. The chain has TRBV30 and TRBJ2-7; TRBD1, as called in the table, went unchecked against the DNA. The CDR3 has 17 residues if both end residues are counted. Germline CDR1 GTSNPN, CDR2 SVGIG (reference sequence). The CDR3: CAWSVLLWDRGKSEQYF.

This clone was picked up one time. The rearrangement joins TRBV7-9 to TRBJ1-4; D is perhaps TRBD1 (5 bases). The CDR3 runs 15 residues. Trimming took off 4 bases at V and 8 bases at J, with 17 bases between the two ends. Germline-derived CDR1 and CDR2 are SEHNR and FQNEAQ (reference sequence). The CDR3: CASSWGGSRKEKLFF. CDR3 nucleotides: TGTGCCAGCAGCTGGGGCGGAAGCCGGAAGGAAAAACTGTTTTTT.

The chain has TRBV5-1 and TRBJ2-7; TRBD1 agrees at 9 bases. The CDR3 runs 15 residues. Germline CDR1 is SGHRS and CDR2 is YFSETQ. V trimming: 1 base; J trimming: 3 bases; junction bases outside the gene matches: 5. The CDR3 DNA reads as TGCGCCAGCAGCTTGTGGACAGGGGCGGGCTACGAGCAGTACTTC. This translates into CASSLWTGAGYEQYF.

The CDR3 region is CASSLAQGLGTDTQYF. DNA of the CDR3: TGTGCCAGCAGCTTGGCCCAGGGATTGGGCACAGATACGCAGTATTTT. The chain combines TRBV5-5 with TRBJ2-3; TRBD1 is a possible D gene (5 bases). Germline V CDR1 and CDR2: SGHKS, YYEKEE (reference sequence). V lost 0 bases to trimming and J lost 1 base, with 12 bases between them. This CDR3 region has 16 residues.

The chain combines TRBV19 with TRBJ2-5; D is perhaps TRBD2 (5 bases). V dropped 5 bases and J dropped 3 bases, with 10 bases sitting between them. The CDR3 is 13 residues long. Per the germline V gene, CDR1 is LNHDA and CDR2 is SQIVND (reference sequence). This CDR3 reads CASSRGWEETQYF. CDR3 nucleotide sequence: TGTGCCAGTAGTCGGGGTTGGGAAGAGACCCAGTACTTC.

Only a few counts were recorded for this clone. DNA of the CDR3: TGCGCCAGCAGCACCGTGGGAGGGGCGAATCAGCCCCAGCATTTT. Its protein is CASSTVGGANQPQHF. This chain links TRBV5-1 with TRBJ1-5, with D possibly TRBD1 on 5 matching bases. The V gene lost 4 bases and the J gene lost 4 bases, with 15 bases spanning the gap. In germline, CDR1 is SGHRS, CDR2 YFSETQ. The length of the CDR3 is 15 residues.

The chain recombines TRBV28 with TRBJ2-7; D is unclear. Trimming removed 3 bases from V and 7 bases from J, with 16 bases in between. CDR1 and CDR2 (germline): MDHEN, SYDVKM. The CDR3 is 14 residues long. The CDR3 spells CASSFGDTSREQYF. CDR3 sequence (DNA): TGTGCCAGCAGTTTTGGAGATACATCGAGGGAGCAGTACTTC. Full variable domain (rest looked up from reference TRBV28 and TRBJ2-7): DVKVTQSSRYLVKRTGEKVFLECVQDMDHENMFWYRQDPGLGLRLIYFSYDVKMKEKGDIPEGYSVSREKKERFSLILESASTNQTSMYLCASSFGDTSREQYFGPGTRLTVT.

This clone appeared once. The V call is TRBV10-3, the J call TRBJ2-2; 12 nucleotides agree with TRBD2. CDR3 length equals 18 residues. With 0 bases clipped from V and 7 bases from J, the junction kept 9 bases outside the gene matches. Germline V gene sequence: CDR1 ENHRY, CDR2 SYGVKD. CDR3 amino acids: CAISESRLAGDQDGELFF. In DNA form, the CDR3 reads TGTGCCATCAGTGAGTCCCGACTAGCGGGAGATCAAGACGGGGAGCTGTTTTTT.

The CDR3: CASSGRSNEQFF. The CDR3 DNA reads as TGTGCCAGTAGTGGACGGTCCAATGAGCAGTTCTTC. The chain joins TRBV19 to TRBJ2-1; no clear D. Germline V CDR1 and CDR2: LNHDA, SQIVND (reference sequence). The CDR3 spans 12 residues. Deletions cut 5 bases from V and 6 bases from J, with 8 bases between.

This clone was found once. Other nucleotide sequences from this sample produce the same CDR3. V and J are TRBV7-9 and TRBJ1-4, with unresolved D. V gave up 3 bases and J gave up 8 bases, with 10 bases separating them. There are 13 residues in the CDR3. Germline assignment: CDR1 SEHNR and CDR2 FQNEAQ (reference sequence). The CDR3 region has the DNA TGTGCCAGCAGCTTGGTGGGTGAGGAAAAACTGTTTTTT. Translating gives CASSLVGEEKLFF.

The chain carries TRBV7-2 and TRBJ1-2; D perhaps matches TRBD1 (5 bases). Trimming stripped 1 base from V and 4 bases from J, with 7 bases between. This CDR3 has 13 amino acids. Germline V gives CDR1 SGHTA, CDR2 FQGNSA. CDR3 amino acids: CASSLDGAYGYTF. The CDR3 region has the DNA TGTGCCAGCAGCTTAGATGGGGCCTATGGCTACACCTTC.

To note about this clone: A junction boundary mismatches the germline segment, possibly from a read error. Other DNA sequences in the sample encode the same CDR3. The chain recombines TRBV6-6 with TRBJ2-7, with unresolved D. CDR1 and CDR2 (germline): MNHNY, SVGAGI (reference sequence). There are 15 residues in the CDR3. CDR3 in DNA: TGTGCCAGCAGTTACCTTGGCAGGTCTGGTTACGAGCAGTATTTC. As protein: CASSYLGRSGYEQYF.

The rearrangement links TRBV11-2 to TRBJ2-5; either TRBD1 or TRBD2 may fit D (5 bases each). V gave up 5 bases and J gave up 3 bases, with 16 bases separating them. Germline V gene data show CDR1 as SGHAT and CDR2 as FQNNGV. There are 15 residues in the CDR3. The CDR3 coding sequence is TGTGCCAGCAGCACGACAACCGGGGCCGAAGAGACCCAGTACTTC. It encodes CASSTTTGAEETQYF.